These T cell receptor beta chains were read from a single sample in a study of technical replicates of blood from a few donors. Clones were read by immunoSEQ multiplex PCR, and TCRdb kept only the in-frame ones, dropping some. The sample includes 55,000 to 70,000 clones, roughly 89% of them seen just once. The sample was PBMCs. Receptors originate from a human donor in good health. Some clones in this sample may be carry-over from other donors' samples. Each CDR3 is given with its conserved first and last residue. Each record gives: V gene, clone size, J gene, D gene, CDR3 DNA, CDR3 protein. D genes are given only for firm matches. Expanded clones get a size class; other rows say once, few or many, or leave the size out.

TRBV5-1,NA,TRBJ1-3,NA,TGCGCCAGCAGTACGGAGGGCGGCCCTGGAAACACCATATATTTT,CASSTEGGPGNTIYF
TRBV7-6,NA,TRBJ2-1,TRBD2,TGTGCCAGCAGCTTAGAAGTCCGGATTAGCGGGAGGAGGAATGAGCAGTTCTTC,CASSLEVRISGRRNEQFF
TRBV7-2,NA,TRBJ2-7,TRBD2,TGTGCCAGCAGCCCATCTAGCGGGCCCCAGGACGAGCAGTACTTC,CASSPSSGPQDEQYF
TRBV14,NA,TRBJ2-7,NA,TGTGCCAGCAGCCGGGGCCACGACCGGTACGAGCAGTACTTC,CASSRGHDRYEQYF
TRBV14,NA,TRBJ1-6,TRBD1,TGTGCCAGCAGCCGGACAGGGGGTTCCTATAATTCACCCCTCCACTTT,CASSRTGGSYNSPLHF
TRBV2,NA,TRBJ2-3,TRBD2,TGTGCCAGCAGGATTAGCGGGAGGGCTTGGGATACGCAGTATTTT,CASRISGRAWDTQYF
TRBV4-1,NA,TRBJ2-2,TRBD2,TGCGCCAGCAGCCGGGTAGCGGGAGAGGACACCGGGGAGCTGTTTTTT,CASSRVAGEDTGELFF
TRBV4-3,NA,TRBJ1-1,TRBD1,TGCGCCAGCAGCCGATCCGGGACAGGGGGTAGAGCTTTCTTT,CASSRSGTGGRAFF
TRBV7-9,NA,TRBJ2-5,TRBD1,TGTGCCAGCAGCTCCAACAGGGGGTCGGAGACCCAGTACTTC,CASSSNRGSETQYF
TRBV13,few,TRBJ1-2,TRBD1,TGTGCCAGCAGCTTTGTAGGGGGCGAAGGCTACACCTTC,CASSFVGGEGYTF
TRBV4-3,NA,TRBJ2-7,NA,TGCGCCAGCAGCCTCGACAGGTTTCGGGAGCAGTACTTC,CASSLDRFREQYF
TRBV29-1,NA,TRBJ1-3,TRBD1,TGCAGCGTGGCCCCAGGGGGCCAAGGAAACACCATATATTTT,CSVAPGGQGNTIYF
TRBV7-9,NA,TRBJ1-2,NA,TGTGCCAGCAGCCCGATGGGGGGATCGGGCTACACCTTC,CASSPMGGSGYTF
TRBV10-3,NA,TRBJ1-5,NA,TGTGCCATCAGTGATGAAGGGGCGCAGATTGGTCAGCCCCAGCATTTT,CAISDEGAQIGQPQHF
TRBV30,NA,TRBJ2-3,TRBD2,TGTGCCTGGAGCCCAGCGGGAGTCCCAGATACGCAGTATTTT,CAWSPAGVPDTQYF
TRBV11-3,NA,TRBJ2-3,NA,TGTGCCAGCAGCCCCAGGGGGGCCGGCACAGATACGCAGTATTTT,CASSPRGAGTDTQYF
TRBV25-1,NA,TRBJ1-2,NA,TGTGCCAGCAGCCCGGGAGATACGGGGGGTAGTTACGGTGGCTACACCTTC,CASSPGDTGGSYGGYTF
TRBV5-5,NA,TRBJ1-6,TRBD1,TGTGCCAGCAGCCGTGGGACAGGTTCACCCCTCCACTTT,CASSRGTGSPLHF
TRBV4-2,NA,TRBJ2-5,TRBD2,TGTGCCAGCAGCCGAGCAGGGACTACCCAAGAGACCCAGTACTTC,CASSRAGTTQETQYF
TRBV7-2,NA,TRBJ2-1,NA,TGTGCCAGCAGCTTAGCCCATTCCAGCGGGCTCAATGAGCAGTTCTTC,CASSLAHSSGLNEQFF
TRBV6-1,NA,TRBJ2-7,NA,TGTGCCAGCAGTGAAGGAGGCACATCCTACGAGCAGTACTTC,CASSEGGTSYEQYF